One and the same sample provided the 28 T cell receptor beta chains below, sequenced in a study of shared clonotypes between healthy human individuals. TCRdb's copy holds only in-frame clones and misses some; the assay was immunoSEQ multiplex PCR. In the table there are approximately 500,000 clones, roughly 79% of which are singletons. The sequenced material came from PBMCs. The source is a woman in her 40s in good health. Some clones in this sample may be carry-over from other donors' samples.

This chain links TRBV18 with TRBJ1-1, with D perhaps matching TRBD1 (6 bases). Deletions cut 6 bases from V and 7 bases from J, with 15 bases between. The CDR3 covers 13 residues. From germline, CDR1 is KGHSH and CDR2 LQKENI. The CDR3, as DNA: TGTGCCAGCTCCCCAGTGGAGGGGGGTGAAGCTTTCTTT. It translates to CASSPVEGGEAFF. Drawing the rest from reference TRBV18 and TRBJ1-1, the complete variable domain is NAGVMQNPRHLVRRRGQEARLRCSPMKGHSHVYWYRQLPEEGLKFMVYLQKENIIDESGMPKERFSAEFPKEGPSILRIQQVVRGDSAAYFCASSPVEGGEAFFGQGTRLTVV.

On this clone itself: Additional DNA sequences in this sample encode the identical CDR3. The chain has TRBV10-3 and TRBJ1-5; the D is unclear. The germline CDR1 and CDR2 sequences are ENHRY and SYGVKD. The CDR3 covers 16 residues. Trimming took off 4 bases at V and 1 base at J, with 14 bases between the two ends. CDR3 in amino acids: CAISAIPTGSNQPQHF. The CDR3 nucleotides are TGTGCCATCAGTGCGATACCGACGGGCAGCAATCAGCCCCAGCATTTT.

The CDR3 region has the DNA TGTGCCAGCAGTAGTCCGGGACAGGGGGTCAATCAGCCCCAGCATTTT. Amino acid sequence: CASSSPGQGVNQPQHF. The J gene is TRBJ1-5, the V gene TRBV28, with 11 bases lining up with TRBD1. V was pared by 5 bases and J by 3 bases, with 6 bases of the junction left unmatched. The CDR3 has 16 amino acids. Looked up from germline, CDR1 is MDHEN and CDR2 is SYDVKM.

This chain's CDR3 is CASSPAGRGNEQYF. For the CDR3, the DNA is TGTGCCAGCAGCCCGGCGGGCAGGGGGAACGAGCAGTACTTC. The chain couples TRBV6-6 to TRBJ2-7, with 7 bases matching TRBD1. Unmatched junction bases numbered 10, after V lost 6 bases and J lost 5 bases. The CDR3 is 14 residues long. CDR1 is MNHNY, CDR2 SVGAGI, per germline (reference sequence).

This clone was detected a few times. The V and J genes are TRBV11-1 and TRBJ2-5; TRBD2 agrees at 12 bases. Germline trimming cut 5 bases from V and 5 bases from J; bases unmatched to any gene: 6. CDR1 and CDR2 (germline): SGHAT, FQDESV (reference sequence). The CDR3 extends over 15 amino acids. CDR3 bases: TGTGCCAGCAGCAATCTAGCGGGAGGGGGTGAGACCCAGTACTTC. It specifies CASSNLAGGGETQYF.

Only a few counts were recorded for this clone. V gene TRBV10-3 combines with J gene TRBJ1-1, with D unresolved. Germline V gives CDR1 ENHRY, CDR2 SYGVKD. The V and J ends lost 5 bases and 0 bases respectively, with 4 bases between them. The CDR3 is made up of 12 amino acids. This CDR3 is CAISWMNTEAFF. The DNA for the CDR3 is TGTGCCATCAGTTGGATGAACACTGAAGCTTTCTTT.

The gene calls are TRBV5-6 and TRBJ2-1; D may match TRBD1 or TRBD2 (5 bases each). V shed 3 bases and J shed 12 bases, with 19 bases lying between them. The germline V gene has CDR1 SGHDT and CDR2 YYEEEE. The CDR3 length is 14 residues. The CDR3 loop reads CASSYGATAGGQFF. CDR3 nucleotide sequence: TGTGCCAGCAGCTACGGGGCCACAGCCGGTGGGCAGTTCTTC.

This chain uses TRBV21-1 with TRBJ2-3; TRBD1 is taken as the D call from the table, unchecked against the DNA. TRBV21-1 is a listed pseudogene. CDR3 size: 15 residues. CDR3 DNA: TGTGCCAGCAGCAAACGAACAGGGGCAGTAGATACGCAGTATTTT. It translates to CASSKRTGAVDTQYF.

The gene calls are TRBV7-6 and TRBJ2-2, with 10 positions matching TRBD2. The germline V gene has CDR1 SGHVS and CDR2 FNYEAQ. With 5 bases clipped from V and 6 bases from J, the junction kept 21 bases outside the gene matches. The CDR3 extends over 20 amino acids. Here the CDR3 DNA reads TGTGCCAGCAGCCCCATCGCAGGGGGTGGGCCTAGCGGGAGCGCCGGGGAGCTGTTTTTT. It specifies CASSPIAGGGPSGSAGELFF. The whole variable domain, remainder taken from reference TRBV7-6 and TRBJ2-2, is GAGVSQSPRYKVTKRGQDVALRCDPISGHVSLYWYRQALGQGPEFLTYFNYEAQQDKSGLPNDRFSAERPEGSISTLTIQRTEQRDSAMYRCASSPIAGGGPSGSAGELFFGEGSRLTVL.

This clone showed up many times. This rearrangement joins TRBV5-5 to TRBJ2-1; D gene ambiguous. This CDR3 contains 15 residues. Trimming took 1 base from V and 2 from J, leaving 10 bases between them. CDR1 and CDR2 (germline): SGHKS, YYEKEE (reference sequence). The CDR3, as DNA: TGTGCCAGCAGCTTGAGGCAAGCCACCTACAATGAGCAGTTCTTC. Protein: CASSLRQATYNEQFF.

The CDR3 is CASSQDRVNYGYTF. CDR3 DNA sequence: TGTGCCAGCAGCCAAGACAGGGTTAACTATGGCTACACCTTC. The chain recombines TRBV4-2 with TRBJ1-2; maybe TRBD1 (5 bases). Germline V gene sequence: CDR1 LGHNA, CDR2 YNFKEQ. This CDR3 comprises 14 residues. V was pared by 0 bases and J by 1 base, with 6 bases between.

Of note for this clone: This same CDR3 is encoded by further DNA sequences in the sample. J is TRBJ2-1 and V is TRBV11-2; D unclear. This CDR3 has 13 residues. Between the trimmed V and J ends, which lost 1 base and 5 bases, there was a span of 6 bases. Germline V gene data show CDR1 as SGHAT and CDR2 as FQNNGV. Here the CDR3 reads CASSLGRNNEQFF. DNA of the CDR3: TGTGCCAGCAGCTTAGGTAGGAACAATGAGCAGTTCTTC.

The chain joins TRBV11-2 to TRBJ2-4; D possibly corresponds to TRBD2 (5 bases). This CDR3 spans 14 amino acids. From germline, CDR1 is SGHAT and CDR2 FQNNGV. The V end was cut by 2 bases, the J end by 7 bases, with 12 bases between. The CDR3, as DNA: TGTGCCAGCAGCTTAAGTGGTCGAGGGAACATTCAGTACTTC. Translation: CASSLSGRGNIQYF.

The chain carries TRBV5-4 and TRBJ2-4; TRBD2 matches 7 bases. Looked up from germline, CDR1 is SGHNT and CDR2 is YYREEE (reference sequence). Losses at the gene ends were 4 bases for V and 0 bases for J; bases not matched to a gene: 4. CDR3 length equals 15 residues. The chain's CDR3 is CASSVSGLAKNIQYF. The CDR3 bases are TGTGCCAGCAGCGTTAGCGGGCTAGCCAAAAACATTCAGTACTTC.

This clone was seen a few times. J is TRBJ2-7 and V is TRBV6-5; TRBD1 agrees at 7 bases. Looked up from germline, CDR1 is MNHEY and CDR2 is SVGAGI. CDR3 length equals 13 residues. The V segment lost 9 bases and the J segment 1 base; nucleotides outside the gene matches: 6. The CDR3 DNA sequence: TGTGCCAGTGGTAGGGGGCCGTCCTACGAGCAGTACTTC. It translates to CASGRGPSYEQYF.

The chain carries TRBV7-6 and TRBJ2-5; D gene unclear. This CDR3 spans 15 amino acids. V dropped 6 bases and J dropped 0 bases, with 14 bases sitting between them. Per the germline V gene, CDR1 is SGHVS and CDR2 is FNYEAQ. The CDR3 reads CASSRNVRYQETQYF. For the CDR3, the DNA is TGTGCCAGCAGTCGTAACGTGCGGTACCAAGAGACCCAGTACTTC.

Worth noting for this clone: The same CDR3 can be traced to other DNA sequences in this sample. The chain joins TRBV19 to TRBJ1-5, with D maybe TRBD1 (6 bases). Trimming left V 3 bases short and J 2 bases short, with 8 bases between. CDR3 length equals 14 residues. Germline V gene lookup returns CDR1 LNHDA and CDR2 SQIVND (reference sequence). This CDR3 reads CASSIAGGNQPQHF. The CDR3 DNA follows: TGTGCCAGTAGTATTGCAGGGGGCAATCAGCCCCAGCATTTT.

Comment on this clone: Other DNA sequences of this sample code for an identical CDR3. The rearrangement links TRBV28 to TRBJ2-1, with 8 bases identical to TRBD1. V shed 5 bases and J 4 bases; nucleotides not matched to a gene: 1. The germline gives CDR1 MDHEN, CDR2 SYDVKM. CDR3 size: 13 residues. The CDR3 loop reads CASSRTGYNEQFF. As DNA, the CDR3 is TGTGCCAGCAGTAGGACAGGGTACAATGAGCAGTTCTTC.

The V and J genes are TRBV27 and TRBJ2-5, with TRBD2 matching over 7 bases. TRBJ2-7 matches the DNA end more closely, so the J call is doubtful. The CDR3 consists of 13 residues. Germline assignment: CDR1 MNHEY and CDR2 SMNVEV (reference sequence). DNA of the CDR3: TGTGCCAGCAGTCCCTCCTGGGAGGGCGAGCAGTACTTC. This codes for CASSPSWEGEQYF.

The chain carries TRBV12-5 and TRBJ2-1; D remains ambiguous. CDR3 length equals 16 residues. Germline assignment: CDR1 LGHNT and CDR2 FRNRAP. V dropped 0 bases and J dropped 4 bases, with 13 bases sitting between them. Here the CDR3 DNA reads TGTGCTAGTGGTTTGGTACTTGGCAGATCTTACAATGAGCAGTTCTTC. Translating it yields CASGLVLGRSYNEQFF.

The V call is TRBV4-1, the J call TRBJ2-5; 10 bases fit TRBD2. This CDR3 is 16 amino acids long. V was pared by 4 bases and J by 5 bases, with 10 bases of the junction left unmatched. Germline CDR1 and CDR2: MGHRA and YSYEKL. Here the CDR3 DNA reads TGCGCCAGCAGCCCGCTCGGGACTAGCGTAGGGGAGACCCAGTACTTC. This codes for CASSPLGTSVGETQYF.

A word on this clone: The same CDR3 can be traced to other DNA sequences in this sample. The chain carries TRBV27 and TRBJ2-7, with 9 positions matching TRBD2. Germline V lookup: CDR1 MNHEY, CDR2 SMNVEV (reference sequence). There are 14 residues in the CDR3. V lost 5 bases to trimming and J lost 0 bases; unmatched junction nucleotides: 2. CDR3 protein: CASSLAGRSYEQYF. As DNA, the CDR3 is TGTGCCAGCAGTCTAGCGGGGCGCTCCTACGAGCAGTACTTC.

The chain is built from TRBV6-5 and TRBJ2-7, with 7 bases lining up with TRBD1. CDR3 length: 15 amino acids. Germline loops: CDR1 MNHEY, CDR2 SVGAGI. V shed 6 bases and J 2 bases; nucleotides not matched to a gene: 10. The CDR3 loop reads CASSVSTGPTYEQYF. The CDR3 nucleotides read TGTGCCAGCAGCGTCTCGACAGGGCCGACCTACGAGCAGTACTTC.

V and J are TRBV2 and TRBJ1-1, with D perhaps TRBD1 (5 bases). Germline V gene sequence: CDR1 SNHLY, CDR2 FYNNEI. The CDR3 has 13 residues. V was pared by 5 bases and J by 5 bases, with 12 bases between. CDR3 in amino acids: CASSRRGPTEAFF. Written as DNA, the CDR3 is TGTGCCAGCAGTCGGAGGGGACCAACTGAAGCTTTCTTT.

This clone was seen a few times. CDR3 in amino acids: CSVEEGDRSTTEAFF. CDR3 bases: TGCAGCGTTGAAGAAGGCGACAGGTCAACCACTGAAGCTTTCTTT. The rearrangement joins TRBV29-1 to TRBJ1-1; maybe TRBD1 (6 bases). The CDR3 extends over 15 amino acids. V was shortened by 0 bases and J by 4 bases, with 15 bases between the two germline ends. Germline assignment: CDR1 SQVTM and CDR2 ANQGSEA.

Of note for this clone: In the same sample, other DNA sequences code for this CDR3. The CDR3 sequence: CASSLRNTEAFF. The DNA of the CDR3 is TGTGCCAGCAGTTTACGGAACACTGAAGCTTTCTTT. The chain recombines TRBV28 with TRBJ1-1; D not resolved. Germline CDR1 is MDHEN and CDR2 is SYDVKM. The CDR3 sequence is 12 residues long. Trimming stripped 2 bases from V and 1 base from J, with 2 bases between.

The rearrangement links TRBV7-2 to TRBJ2-5; no firm D call. This CDR3 is built from 15 residues. Germline CDR1 reads SGHTA; CDR2 reads FQGNSA. Between the trimmed V and J ends, which lost 0 bases and 0 bases, there was a span of 8 bases. The CDR3, as DNA: TGTGCCAGCAGCTTAGCGGAGACAAACCAAGAGACCCAGTACTTC. Translation: CASSLAETNQETQYF. Full variable domain (missing parts from reference TRBV7-2 and TRBJ2-5): GAGVSQSPSNKVTEKGKDVELRCDPISGHTALYWYRQSLGQGLEFLIYFQGNSAPDKSGLPSDRFSAERTGGSVSTLTIQRTQQEDSAVYLCASSLAETNQETQYFGPGTRLLVL.

The chain carries TRBV5-1 and TRBJ2-1, with 10 bases identical to TRBD2. The CDR3 has 16 residues. The V and J ends lost 0 bases and 9 bases, in that order; junction bases with no gene match: 9. From germline, CDR1 is SGHRS and CDR2 YFSETQ. The CDR3 loop reads CASSLAPSGSSVEQFF. CDR3 bases: TGCGCCAGCAGCTTGGCCCCTAGCGGGAGTTCCGTTGAGCAGTTCTTC.